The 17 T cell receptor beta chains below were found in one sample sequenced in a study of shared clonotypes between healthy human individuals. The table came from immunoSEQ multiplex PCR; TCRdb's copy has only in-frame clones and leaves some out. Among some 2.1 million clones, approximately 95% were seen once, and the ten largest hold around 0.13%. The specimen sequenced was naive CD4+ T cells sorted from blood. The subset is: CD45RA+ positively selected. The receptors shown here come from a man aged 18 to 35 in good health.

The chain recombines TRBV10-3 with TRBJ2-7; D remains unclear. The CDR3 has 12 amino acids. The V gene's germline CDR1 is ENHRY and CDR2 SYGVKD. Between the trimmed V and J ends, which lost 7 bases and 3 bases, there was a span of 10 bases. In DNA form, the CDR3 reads TGTGCCATCACAGATAGCTTCTACGAGCAGTACTTC. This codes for CAITDSFYEQYF.

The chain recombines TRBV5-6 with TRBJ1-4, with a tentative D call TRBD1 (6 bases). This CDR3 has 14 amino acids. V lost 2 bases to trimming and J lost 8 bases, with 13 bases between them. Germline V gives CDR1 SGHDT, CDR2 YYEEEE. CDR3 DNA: TGTGCCAGCAGCTTCCGGGACACGCAGGAAAAACTGTTTTTT. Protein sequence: CASSFRDTQEKLFF.

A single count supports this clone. The CDR3 reads CAISEAPSGTDTQYF. CDR3 nucleotide sequence: TGTGCCATCAGTGAGGCCCCTAGCGGCACAGATACGCAGTATTTT. The chain couples TRBV10-3 to TRBJ2-3, with D perhaps matching TRBD2 (6 bases). The germline gives CDR1 ENHRY, CDR2 SYGVKD. The CDR3 extends over 15 amino acids. V was pared by 2 bases and J by 1 base, with 10 bases between.

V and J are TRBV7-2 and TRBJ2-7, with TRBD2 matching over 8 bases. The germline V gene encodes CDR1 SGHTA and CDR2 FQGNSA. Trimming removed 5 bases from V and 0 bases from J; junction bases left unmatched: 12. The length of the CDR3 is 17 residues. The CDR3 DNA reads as TGTGCCAGCAGCGCAGTGGCTAGCGGGTTGGGCTCCTACGAGCAGTACTTC. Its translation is CASSAVASGLGSYEQYF.

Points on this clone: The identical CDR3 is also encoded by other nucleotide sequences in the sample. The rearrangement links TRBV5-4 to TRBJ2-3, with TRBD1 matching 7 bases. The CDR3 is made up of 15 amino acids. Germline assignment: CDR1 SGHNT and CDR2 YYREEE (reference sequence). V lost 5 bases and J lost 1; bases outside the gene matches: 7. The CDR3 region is CASSRAGGGTDTQYF. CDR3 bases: TGTGCCAGCAGTCGAGCAGGGGGAGGCACAGATACGCAGTATTTT.

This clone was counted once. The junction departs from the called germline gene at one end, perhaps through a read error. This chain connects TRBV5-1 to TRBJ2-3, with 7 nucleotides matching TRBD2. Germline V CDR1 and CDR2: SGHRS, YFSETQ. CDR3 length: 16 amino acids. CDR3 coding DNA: TGCTCCAGCAGCTTGCCTAGCGGCGTTAGCACAGATACGCAGTATTTT. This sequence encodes CSSSLPSGVSTDTQYF.

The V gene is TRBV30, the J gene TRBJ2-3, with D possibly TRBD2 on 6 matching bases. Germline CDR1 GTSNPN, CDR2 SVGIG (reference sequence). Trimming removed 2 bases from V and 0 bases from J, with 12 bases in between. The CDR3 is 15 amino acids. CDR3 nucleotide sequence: TGTGCCTGGAGTTTCGTGGGGGGTAGCACAGATACGCAGTATTTT. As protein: CAWSFVGGSTDTQYF.

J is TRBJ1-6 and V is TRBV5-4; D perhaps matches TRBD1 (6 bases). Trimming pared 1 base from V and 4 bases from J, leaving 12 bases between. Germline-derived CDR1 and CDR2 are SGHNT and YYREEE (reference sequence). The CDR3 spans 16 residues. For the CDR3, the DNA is TGTGCCAGCAGCTTGCCGGCCAGGGGATATAATTCACCCCTCCACTTT. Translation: CASSLPARGYNSPLHF.

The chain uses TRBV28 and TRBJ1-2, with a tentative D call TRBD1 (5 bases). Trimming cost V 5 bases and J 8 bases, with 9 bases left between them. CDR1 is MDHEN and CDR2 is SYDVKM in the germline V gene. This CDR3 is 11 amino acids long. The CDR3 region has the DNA TGTGCCAGCAGTCGGACACGAGGCTACACCTTC. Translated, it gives CASSRTRGYTF.

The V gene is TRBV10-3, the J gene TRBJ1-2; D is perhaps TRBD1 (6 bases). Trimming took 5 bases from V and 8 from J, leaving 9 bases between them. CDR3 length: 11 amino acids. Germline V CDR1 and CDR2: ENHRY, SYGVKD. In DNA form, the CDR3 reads TGTGCCATCAGTAGGGGGAGAGGCTACACCTTC. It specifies CAISRGRGYTF.

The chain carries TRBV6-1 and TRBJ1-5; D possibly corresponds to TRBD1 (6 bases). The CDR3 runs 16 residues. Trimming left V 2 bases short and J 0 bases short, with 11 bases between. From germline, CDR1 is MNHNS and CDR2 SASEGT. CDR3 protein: CASSETRGRSNQPQHF. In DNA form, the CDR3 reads TGTGCCAGCAGTGAAACCAGGGGCCGTAGCAATCAGCCCCAGCATTTT.

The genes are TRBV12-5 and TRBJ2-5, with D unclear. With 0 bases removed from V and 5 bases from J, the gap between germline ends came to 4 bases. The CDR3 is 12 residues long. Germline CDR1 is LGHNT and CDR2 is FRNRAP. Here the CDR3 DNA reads TGTGCTAGTGGTTTGGTACCCGAGACCCAGTACTTC. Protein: CASGLVPETQYF.

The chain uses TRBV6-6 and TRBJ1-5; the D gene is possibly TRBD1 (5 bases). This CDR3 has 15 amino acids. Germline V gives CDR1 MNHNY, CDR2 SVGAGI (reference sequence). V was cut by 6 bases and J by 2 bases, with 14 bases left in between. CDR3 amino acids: CASRPGVVGNQPQHF. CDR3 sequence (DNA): TGTGCCAGCAGACCGGGGGTGGTAGGCAATCAGCCCCAGCATTTT.

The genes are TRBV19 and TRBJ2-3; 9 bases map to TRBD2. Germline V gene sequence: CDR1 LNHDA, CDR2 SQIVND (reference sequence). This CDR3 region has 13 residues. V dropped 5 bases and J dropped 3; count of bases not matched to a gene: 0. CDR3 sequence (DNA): TGTGCCAGTAGTGCGGGGGGGACAGATACGCAGTATTTT. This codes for CASSAGGTDTQYF.

CDR3 DNA: TGCGCCAGCAGCTTGAGCAGGAGCTCCTACAATGAGCAGTTCTTC. Translation gives CASSLSRSSYNEQFF. The V call is TRBV5-1, the J call TRBJ2-1, with unresolved D. Germline V gene sequence: CDR1 SGHRS, CDR2 YFSETQ. This CDR3 contains 15 residues. V lost 1 base and J lost 0, with 8 bases in between.

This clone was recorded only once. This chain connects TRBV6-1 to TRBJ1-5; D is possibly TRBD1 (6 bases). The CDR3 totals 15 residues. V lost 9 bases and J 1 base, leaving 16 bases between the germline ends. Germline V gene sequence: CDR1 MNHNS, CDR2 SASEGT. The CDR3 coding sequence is TGTGCCAGTACCCTCAGGGGATCGAGCAATCAGCCCCAGCATTTT. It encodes CASTLRGSSNQPQHF.

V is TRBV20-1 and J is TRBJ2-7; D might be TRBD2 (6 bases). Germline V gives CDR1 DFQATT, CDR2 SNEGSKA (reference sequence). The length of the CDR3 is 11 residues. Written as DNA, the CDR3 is TGCAACATTAGACTAGTGAACGAGCAGTACTTC. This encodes CNIRLVNEQYF.